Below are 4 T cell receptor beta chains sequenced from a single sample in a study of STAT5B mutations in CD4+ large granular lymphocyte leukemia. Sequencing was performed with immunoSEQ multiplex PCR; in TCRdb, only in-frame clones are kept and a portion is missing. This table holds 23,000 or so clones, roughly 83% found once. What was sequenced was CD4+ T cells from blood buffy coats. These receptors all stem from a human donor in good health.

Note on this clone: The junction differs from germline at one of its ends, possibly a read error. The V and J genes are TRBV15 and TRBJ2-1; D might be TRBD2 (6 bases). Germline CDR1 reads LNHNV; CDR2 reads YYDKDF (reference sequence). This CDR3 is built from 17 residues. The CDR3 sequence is CATSTDWDSPSHNEQFF. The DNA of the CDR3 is TGTGCCACCAGCACCGATTGGGACTCCCCCTCCCACAATGAGCAGTTCTTC.

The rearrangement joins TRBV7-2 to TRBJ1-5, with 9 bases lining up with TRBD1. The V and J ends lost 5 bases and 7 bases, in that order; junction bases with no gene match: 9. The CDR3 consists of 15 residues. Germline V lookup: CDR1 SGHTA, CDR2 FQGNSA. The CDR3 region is CASSPPGQGYQPQHF. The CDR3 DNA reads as TGTGCCAGCAGCCCCCCGGGACAGGGTTACCAGCCCCAGCATTTT.

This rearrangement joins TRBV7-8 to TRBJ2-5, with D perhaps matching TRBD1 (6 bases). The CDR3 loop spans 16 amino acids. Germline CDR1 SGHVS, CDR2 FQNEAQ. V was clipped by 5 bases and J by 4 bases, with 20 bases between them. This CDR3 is CASSLPPGARGETQYF. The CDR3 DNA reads TGTGCCAGCAGCCTCCCCCCAGGGGCACGGGGAGAGACCCAGTACTTC.

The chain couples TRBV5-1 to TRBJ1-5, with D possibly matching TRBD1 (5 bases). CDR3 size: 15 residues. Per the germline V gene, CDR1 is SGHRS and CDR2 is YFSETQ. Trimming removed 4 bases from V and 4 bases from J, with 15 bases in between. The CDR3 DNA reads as TGCGCCAGCAGCCTGGGGTGGGGGGGAAATCAGCCCCAGCATTTT. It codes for CASSLGWGGNQPQHF.